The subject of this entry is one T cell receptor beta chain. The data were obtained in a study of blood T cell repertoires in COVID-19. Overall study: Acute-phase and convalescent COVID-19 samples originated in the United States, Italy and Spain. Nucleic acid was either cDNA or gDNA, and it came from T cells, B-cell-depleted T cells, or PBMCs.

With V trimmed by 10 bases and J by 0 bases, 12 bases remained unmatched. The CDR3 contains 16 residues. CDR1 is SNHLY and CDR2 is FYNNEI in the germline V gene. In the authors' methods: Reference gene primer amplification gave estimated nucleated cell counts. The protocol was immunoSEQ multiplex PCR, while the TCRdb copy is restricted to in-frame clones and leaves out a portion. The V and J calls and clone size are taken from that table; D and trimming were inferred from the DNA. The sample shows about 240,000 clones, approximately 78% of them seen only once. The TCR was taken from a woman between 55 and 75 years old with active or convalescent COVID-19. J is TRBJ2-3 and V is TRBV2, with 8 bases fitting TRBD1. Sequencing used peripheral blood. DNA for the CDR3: TGTGCCACGAACAGGGGGGCTAGCCGAAGCACAGATACGCAGTATTTT. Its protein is CATNRGASRSTDTQYF.